This TCR beta chain was obtained from a study of shared clonotypes between healthy human individuals. Study overall: Two women and a few men aged 18 to 49 served as donors. Study findings and constraints: Represented diversity, genetic and exposure-history alike, was limited by few donors. In contrast to clonotypes shared by all four donors, non-shared clonotypes had lower generation probabilities.

V lost 0 bases and J lost 2, with 9 bases in between. The length of the CDR3 is 15 residues. Germline V gene sequence: CDR1 KGHSH, CDR2 LQKENI. CD8 memory merged CD45RO+ with CCR7-negative CD45RA+ TemRA cells. Turning to this clone: Its matching antigen is unknown.

Repertoires were generated with immunoSEQ multiplex PCR, while TCRdb's copy carries only in-frame clones and drops some. The table records around 83,000 clones, around 57% of them present only once. This chain links TRBV18 with TRBJ2-3; D is undetermined. This receptor was taken from a man aged 30 to 39 in good health. Input material: memory CD8+ T cells sorted from blood. Subset of the sample: CD45RO+ cells pooled with CCR7-negative TemRA cells. DNA for the CDR3: TGTGCCAGCTCACCACCCGTCAAGGTCACAGATACGCAGTATTTT. This gives the protein CASSPPVKVTDTQYF.